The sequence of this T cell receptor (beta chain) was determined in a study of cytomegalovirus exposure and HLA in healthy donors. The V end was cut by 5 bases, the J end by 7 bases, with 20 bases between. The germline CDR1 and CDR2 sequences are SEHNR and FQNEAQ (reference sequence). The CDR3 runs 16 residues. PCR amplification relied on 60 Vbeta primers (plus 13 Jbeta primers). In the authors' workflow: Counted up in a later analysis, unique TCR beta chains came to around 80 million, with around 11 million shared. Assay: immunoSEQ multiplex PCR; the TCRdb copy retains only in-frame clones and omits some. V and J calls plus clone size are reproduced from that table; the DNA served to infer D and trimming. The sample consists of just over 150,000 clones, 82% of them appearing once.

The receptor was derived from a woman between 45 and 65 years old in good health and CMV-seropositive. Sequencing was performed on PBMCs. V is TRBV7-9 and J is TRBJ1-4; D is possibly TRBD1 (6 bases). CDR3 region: CASSSREGQIGEKLFF. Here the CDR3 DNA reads TGTGCCAGCAGCAGCCGCGAGGGACAAATTGGTGAAAAACTGTTTTTT.